This T cell receptor (beta chain) originates from a study of blood T cell repertoires in COVID-19. How the authors handled the data: It was from reference gene primer amplification that nucleated cell counts were estimated. The protocol was immunoSEQ multiplex PCR, while the TCRdb copy is restricted to in-frame clones and leaves out a portion. The V and J calls and clone size are taken from that table; D and trimming were inferred from the DNA. The table has 250,000 to 350,000 clones, approximately 92% seen once. Seattle patient enrollment occurred during active infection, with longitudinal follow-up thereafter. The TCR comes from a woman aged 30 to 39 with COVID-19, enrolled during active disease. The sequencing sample was made of peripheral blood.

The CDR3 loop is CASSSGGLTNEKLFF. Here the CDR3 DNA reads TGTGCCAGCAGTTCCGGAGGGTTGACTAATGAAAAACTGTTTTTT. The rearrangement links TRBV6-5 to TRBJ1-4; D remains ambiguous. The V gene's germline CDR1 is MNHEY and CDR2 SVGAGI. Deletions cut 4 bases from V and 2 bases from J, with 11 bases between. CDR3 length: 15 amino acids.